Presented here are 29 T cell receptor beta chains from one specimen sequenced in a study of post-analysis software for immune sequencing data (dated by TCRdb to between 2015 and 2016). The study at large found these results: Several TRBV segments, including TRBV5-6, TRBV5-1 and TRBV20-1, were significantly more frequent in patients than controls.

For these TCRs, the target antigens are not known. The library came from PCR. The instrument given in TCRdb is Illumina HiSeq 2500. To reduce PCR and sequencing biases, unique molecular identifiers were built into the TCR beta cDNA libraries. TCRdb reanalyzed the raw reads on its own, using fastp at Q25 for trimming and MiXCR for clone calling, and kept in-frame beta chains. Rows merge per CDR3 protein into single entries with the most common DNA and genes. The sample contains some 700,000 distinct CDR3 sequences, roughly three fifths of them found a single time. The ten largest clones add up to about 11% of the sample. The sequenced material came from blood. These receptors were obtained from a girl aged 2-10 years with multiple sclerosis.

A few counts support this clonotype. V is TRBV20-1 and J is TRBJ2-4; D may be TRBD1 (5 bases). Trimming removed 5 bases from V and 4 bases from J, with 15 bases in between. The CDR3 spans 14 residues. In germline, CDR1 is DFQATT, CDR2 SNEGSKA (reference sequence). This CDR3 reads CSAFGHDVKNIQYF. In DNA form, the CDR3 reads TGCAGTGCTTTCGGACACGACGTGAAAAACATTCAGTACTTC.

The chain is built from TRBV29-1 and TRBJ2-5; D might be TRBD1 (7 bases). Germline CDR1 reads SQVTM; CDR2 reads ANQGSEA. The CDR3 extends over 15 amino acids. V was cut by 4 bases and J by 1 base, with 16 bases left in between. CDR3 coding DNA: TGCAGCGTTGCCATCGGAGGGACAGCCCAAGAGACCCAGTACTTC. Protein product: CSVAIGGTAQETQYF.

This clonotype showed up just a few times. This chain links TRBV20-1 with TRBJ2-4; TRBD2 matches at 13 bases. Germline CDR1 DFQATT, CDR2 SNEGSKA (reference sequence). The CDR3 spans 16 residues. The V and J ends lost 3 bases and 6 bases, in that order; junction bases with no gene match: 8. The CDR3 sequence is CSASGGTSGARNIQYF. The CDR3 DNA follows: TGCAGTGCTAGCGGCGGGACTAGCGGGGCAAGAAACATTCAGTACTTC.

This clonotype was detected many times. One end of the junction varies from germline; a read error may be responsible. The gene calls are TRBV7-6 and TRBJ1-5; D is unresolved. This CDR3 has 16 residues. Germline-derived CDR1 and CDR2 are SGHVS and FNYEAQ. Here the CDR3 DNA reads TGTGCCAGCAGATTAGACGGGCAGGTTAGCAATCAGCCCCAGCATTTT. The encoded protein is CASRLDGQVSNQPQHF.

The rearrangement links TRBV29-1 to TRBJ2-1, with 10 bases that match TRBD1. Germline CDR1 is SQVTM and CDR2 is ANQGSEA. The CDR3 sequence is 14 residues long. Germline trimming cut 6 bases from V and 6 bases from J; bases unmatched to any gene: 8. The CDR3 DNA reads as TGCAGCGTCGACAGGGGGCGACTACGCAATGAGCAGTTCTTC. Amino acids: CSVDRGRLRNEQFF.

This rearrangement joins TRBV4-1 to TRBJ2-1; D not certain. CDR1 is MGHRA and CDR2 is YSYEKL in the germline V gene. V was shortened by 0 bases and J by 6 bases, with 6 bases between the two germline ends. The CDR3 contains 13 residues. The CDR3 DNA sequence: TGCGCCAGCAGCCAAGACCCTATCAATGAGCAGTTCTTC. Its protein is CASSQDPINEQFF.

V usage is TRBV25-1 and J usage is TRBJ2-1; D is possibly TRBD1 (6 bases). The CDR3 sequence is 15 residues long. Per the germline V gene, CDR1 is MGHDK and CDR2 is SYGVNS. V was shortened by 8 bases and J by 9 bases, with 23 bases between the two germline ends. The CDR3 DNA sequence: TGTGCCAGCCGCTGGGGGCCCTTACTCCAATGTGAGCAGTTCTTC. Its translation is CASRWGPLLQCEQFF.

There are a few counts of this clonotype. The rearrangement joins TRBV6-6 to TRBJ2-7, with D perhaps TRBD1 or TRBD2 (6 bases each). Germline V gives CDR1 MNHNY, CDR2 SVGAGI (reference sequence). The CDR3 loop spans 13 amino acids. With 5 bases removed from V and 5 bases from J, the gap between germline ends came to 13 bases. In DNA form, the CDR3 reads TGTGCCAGCAGTCCCCAGAGGGGGGACGAGCAGTACTTC. Amino acids: CASSPQRGDEQYF.

The CDR3 loop is CANRPQGKGETQYF. The CDR3 bases are TGTGCCAACAGACCCCAGGGGAAAGGAGAGACCCAGTACTTC. The rearrangement uses TRBV7-9 and TRBJ2-5, with a tentative D call TRBD1 (6 bases). With 10 bases removed from V and 4 bases from J, the gap between germline ends came to 19 bases. The germline CDR1 and CDR2 sequences are SEHNR and FQNEAQ (reference sequence). The length of the CDR3 is 14 residues.

The V gene is TRBV5-1, the J gene TRBJ2-1, with D possibly being TRBD2 (6 bases). Per the germline V gene, CDR1 is SGHRS and CDR2 is YFSETQ. With 2 bases removed from V and 4 bases from J, the gap between germline ends came to 19 bases. The CDR3 extends over 17 amino acids. The CDR3 protein is CASSFMGGGISYNEQFF. The DNA for the CDR3 is TGCGCCAGCAGCTTTATGGGCGGCGGGATATCTTACAATGAGCAGTTCTTC.

The genes are TRBV30 and TRBJ2-1; D gene uncertain. CDR3 length equals 12 residues. From germline, CDR1 is GTSNPN and CDR2 SVGIG (reference sequence). V gave up 3 bases and J gave up 2 bases, with 5 bases separating them. CDR3 in amino acids: CAWRPTYNEQFF. Written as DNA, the CDR3 is TGTGCCTGGAGACCTACCTACAATGAGCAGTTCTTC.

This clonotype was observed a handful of times. The chain uses TRBV20-1 and TRBJ2-1; TRBD2 agrees at 7 bases. Germline trimming cut 0 bases from V and 2 bases from J; bases unmatched to any gene: 4. CDR3 size: 15 residues. Germline V gene sequence: CDR1 DFQATT, CDR2 SNEGSKA (reference sequence). CDR3 nucleotides: TGCAGTGCTAGAGATCAGAGCGGGACCTACAATGAGCAGTTCTTC. Translating gives CSARDQSGTYNEQFF.

V gene TRBV20-1 combines with J gene TRBJ1-2; 9 bases fit TRBD1. V dropped 0 bases and J dropped 8; count of bases not matched to a gene: 13. This CDR3 is built from 16 residues. Per the germline V gene, CDR1 is DFQATT and CDR2 is SNEGSKA (reference sequence). In nucleotides, the CDR3 is TGCAGTGCTAGAGATGCGGGGGGACAGGGATTCTGGGGCTACACCTTC. This codes for CSARDAGGQGFWGYTF.

The chain combines TRBV6-5 with TRBJ2-3; 7 positions match TRBD1. The CDR3 covers 15 residues. The trim removed 6 bases at V and 2 bases at J, leaving 8 bases unmatched. The germline V gene encodes CDR1 MNHEY and CDR2 SVGAGI. This chain's CDR3 is CASSPRQGYTDTQYF. CDR3 coding DNA: TGTGCCAGCAGCCCAAGACAGGGATACACAGATACGCAGTATTTT.

The V call is TRBV24-1, the J call TRBJ1-5; D is unresolved. This CDR3 spans 15 amino acids. The V end was cut by 4 bases, the J end by 4 bases, with 13 bases between. The germline V gene encodes CDR1 KGHDR and CDR2 SFDVKD. The chain's CDR3 is CATSDHKTGNQPQHF. In nucleotides, the CDR3 is TGTGCCACCAGTGACCACAAGACGGGGAATCAGCCCCAGCATTTT.

V is TRBV5-1 and J is TRBJ2-3, with 10 bases fitting TRBD2. Germline V gives CDR1 SGHRS, CDR2 YFSETQ. V lost 2 bases, J lost 2 bases, and 5 bases stayed unmatched. CDR3 length: 16 residues. CDR3: CASSFRLAGFTDTQYF. DNA for the CDR3: TGCGCCAGCAGCTTCCGACTAGCGGGCTTCACAGATACGCAGTATTTT.

This chain joins TRBV4-2 and TRBJ2-1, with D unresolved. Trimming removed 0 bases from V and 9 bases from J, with 15 bases in between. Germline V gene lookup returns CDR1 LGHNA and CDR2 YNFKEQ. The CDR3 runs to 15 residues. The CDR3 nucleotides read TGTGCCAGCAGCCAAGAGATCTCCCCACATGCTGAGCAGTTCTTC. Protein product: CASSQEISPHAEQFF.

The chain combines TRBV20-1 with TRBJ2-3, with TRBD2 matching 9 bases. The CDR3 contains 14 residues. Germline V gene sequence: CDR1 DFQATT, CDR2 SNEGSKA (reference sequence). After removal of 2 bases from V and 3 bases from J, the junction contained 3 bases not matched to a gene. CDR3 sequence reads: CSARSSGNTDTQYF. CDR3 sequence (DNA): TGCAGTGCTAGATCTAGCGGGAATACAGATACGCAGTATTTT.

As DNA, the CDR3 is TGTGCCAGCAGCTTGAGGGTAGCGGGGGGGCCAGGCACAGATACGCAGTATTTT. Amino acids: CASSLRVAGGPGTDTQYF. The V gene is TRBV5-6, the J gene TRBJ2-3; TRBD2 matches 11 bases. V lost 1 base and J lost 1; bases outside the gene matches: 8. The germline V gene has CDR1 SGHDT and CDR2 YYEEEE. This CDR3 spans 18 amino acids.

The CDR3 nucleotides read TGTGCCAGCAGTTTAATTCTCTACTATGGCTACACCTTC. Residues: CASSLILYYGYTF. The V gene is TRBV12-3 or TRBV12-4, the J gene TRBJ1-2; D is unresolved. The CDR3 is made up of 13 amino acids. Trimming pared 2 bases from V and 3 bases from J, leaving 7 bases between.

The V and J genes are TRBV6-2 or TRBV6-3 and TRBJ2-1; D may match TRBD1 or TRBD2 (6 bases each). The CDR3 consists of 14 residues. Per germline, CDR1 MNHEY and CDR2 SVGEGT. The V and J ends lost 6 bases and 4 bases respectively, with 13 bases between them. This CDR3 reads CASRGGRQYNEQFF. The CDR3 bases are TGTGCCAGCAGAGGGGGGAGACAGTACAATGAGCAGTTCTTC.

This clonotype was counted ten times or more. The chain employs TRBV7-8 and TRBJ1-1; D possibly corresponds to TRBD1 (5 bases). The CDR3 is made up of 14 amino acids. V lost 3 bases and J 2 bases, leaving 10 bases between the germline ends. In germline, CDR1 is SGHVS, CDR2 FQNEAQ. CDR3 region: CASSLGRGNTEAFF. CDR3 DNA: TGTGCCAGCAGCTTGGGGCGGGGAAACACTGAAGCTTTCTTT.

This clonotype has just a few counts. V is TRBV29-1 and J is TRBJ1-2, with D unresolved. Germline V gives CDR1 SQVTM, CDR2 ANQGSEA. Between the trimmed V and J ends, which lost 4 bases and 4 bases, there was a span of 10 bases. The CDR3 is 12 amino acids. Written as DNA, the CDR3 is TGCAGCGTTGGAGGGATGGGCTATGGCTACACCTTC. It is translated as CSVGGMGYGYTF.

There are a few counts of this clonotype. This chain connects TRBV5-1 to TRBJ2-3; the D gene is possibly TRBD2 (5 bases). Trimming removed 7 bases at V and 2 bases at J, with 14 bases between. Germline V gives CDR1 SGHRS, CDR2 YFSETQ. The CDR3 extends over 14 amino acids. This CDR3 reads CASRPGLSTDTQYF. The CDR3 DNA is TGCGCCAGCCGTCCCGGACTTTCCACAGATACGCAGTATTTT.

The J gene is TRBJ2-7, the V gene TRBV29-1; tentatively, D is TRBD2 (5 bases). From germline, CDR1 is SQVTM and CDR2 ANQGSEA. V gave up 4 bases and J gave up 5 bases, with 12 bases separating them. This CDR3 is 12 amino acids long. CDR3 DNA: TGCAGCGTTGTAGTGGGAGCCAACGAGCAGTACTTC. It translates to CSVVVGANEQYF.

The chain is built from TRBV5-1 and TRBJ1-1; D is undetermined. Germline V gene sequence: CDR1 SGHRS, CDR2 YFSETQ. Between the trimmed V and J ends, which lost 4 bases and 1 base, there was a span of 11 bases. The CDR3 consists of 14 residues. The CDR3 is CASSGAMGNTEAFF. The CDR3, as DNA: TGCGCCAGCAGCGGTGCCATGGGGAACACTGAAGCTTTCTTT.

This clonotype was seen only a few times. The chain couples TRBV7-9 to TRBJ1-4; D perhaps matches TRBD1 (5 bases). V was trimmed by 1 base and J by 6 bases, leaving 15 bases between them. There are 16 residues in the CDR3. Germline V gene data show CDR1 as SEHNR and CDR2 as FQNEAQ (reference sequence). The CDR3 sequence is CASSLGQGFSDEKLFF. CDR3 in DNA: TGTGCCAGCAGCTTAGGCCAGGGCTTTTCGGATGAAAAACTGTTTTTT.

The chain has TRBV7-2 and TRBJ2-5, with D maybe TRBD2 (5 bases). In germline, CDR1 is SGHTA, CDR2 FQGNSA. CDR3 size: 14 residues. The germline V and J ends were trimmed by 3 bases and 1 base, with 9 bases remaining between them. CDR3 DNA: TGTGCCAGCAGCTTTAGCGCTACCCAAGAGACCCAGTACTTC. It is translated as CASSFSATQETQYF. The whole variable domain, filled in from reference TRBV7-2 and TRBJ2-5, reads GAGVSQSPSNKVTEKGKDVELRCDPISGHTALYWYRQSLGQGLEFLIYFQGNSAPDKSGLPSDRFSAERTGGSVSTLTIQRTQQEDSAVYLCASSFSATQETQYFGPGTRLLVL.

The chain recombines TRBV11-2 with TRBJ1-2; no clear D gene. V was clipped by 0 bases and J by 3 bases, with 11 bases between them. This CDR3 spans 15 amino acids. In germline, CDR1 is SGHAT, CDR2 FQNNGV. CDR3 nucleotide sequence: TGTGCCAGCAGCTTAGACGGCGTTATATACTATGGCTACACCTTC. Encoded protein: CASSLDGVIYYGYTF. The full variable domain, with the rest looked up from reference TRBV11-2 and TRBJ1-2, is EAGVAQSPRYKIIEKRQSVAFWCNPISGHATLYWYQQILGQGPKLLIQFQNNGVVDDSQLPKDRFSAERLKGVDSTLKIQPAKLEDSAVYLCASSLDGVIYYGYTFGSGTRLTVV.